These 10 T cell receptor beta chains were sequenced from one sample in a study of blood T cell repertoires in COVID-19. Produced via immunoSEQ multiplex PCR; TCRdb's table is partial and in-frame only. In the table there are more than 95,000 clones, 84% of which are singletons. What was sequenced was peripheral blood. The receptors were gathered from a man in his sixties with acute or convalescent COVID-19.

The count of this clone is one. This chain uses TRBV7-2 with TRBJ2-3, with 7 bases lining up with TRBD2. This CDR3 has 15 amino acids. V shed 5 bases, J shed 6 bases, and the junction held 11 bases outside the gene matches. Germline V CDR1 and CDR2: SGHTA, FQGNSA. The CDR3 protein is CASSEAGFGWDTQYF. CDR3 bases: TGTGCCAGCAGCGAAGCGGGATTCGGATGGGATACGCAGTATTTT.

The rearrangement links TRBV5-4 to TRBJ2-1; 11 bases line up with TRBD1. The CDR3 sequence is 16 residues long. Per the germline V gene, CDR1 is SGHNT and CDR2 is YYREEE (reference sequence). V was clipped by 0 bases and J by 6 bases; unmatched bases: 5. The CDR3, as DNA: TGTGCCAGCAGCTTGGGTGGGACAGGGGGGCTCAATGAGCAGTTCTTC. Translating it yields CASSLGGTGGLNEQFF.

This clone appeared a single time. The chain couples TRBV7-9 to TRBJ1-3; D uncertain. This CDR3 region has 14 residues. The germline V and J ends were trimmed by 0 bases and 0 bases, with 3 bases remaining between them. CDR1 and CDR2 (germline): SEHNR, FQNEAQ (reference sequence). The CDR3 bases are TGTGCCAGCAGCTTAGCCTCCTCTGGAAACACCATATATTTT. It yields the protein CASSLASSGNTIYF.

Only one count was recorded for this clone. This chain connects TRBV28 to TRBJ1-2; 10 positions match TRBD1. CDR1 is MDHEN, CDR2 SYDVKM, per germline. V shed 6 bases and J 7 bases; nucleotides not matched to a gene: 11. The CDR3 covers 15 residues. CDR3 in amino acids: CASSTAPTGGFGYTF. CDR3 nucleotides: TGTGCCAGCAGCACCGCCCCGACAGGGGGCTTTGGCTACACCTTC.

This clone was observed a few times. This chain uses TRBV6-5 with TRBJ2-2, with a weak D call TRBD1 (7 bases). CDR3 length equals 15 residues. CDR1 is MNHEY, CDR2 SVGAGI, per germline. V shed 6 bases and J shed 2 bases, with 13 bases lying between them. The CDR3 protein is CASRSQGGNTGELFF. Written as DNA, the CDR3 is TGTGCCAGCAGGAGTCAGGGGGGCAACACCGGGGAGCTGTTTTTT.

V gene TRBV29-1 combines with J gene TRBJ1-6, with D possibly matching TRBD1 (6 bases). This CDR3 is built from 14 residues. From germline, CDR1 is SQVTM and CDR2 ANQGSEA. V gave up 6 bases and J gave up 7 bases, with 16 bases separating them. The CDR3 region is CSVRTGTRNSPLHF. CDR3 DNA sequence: TGCAGCGTCCGTACCGGGACAAGAAATTCACCCCTCCACTTT.

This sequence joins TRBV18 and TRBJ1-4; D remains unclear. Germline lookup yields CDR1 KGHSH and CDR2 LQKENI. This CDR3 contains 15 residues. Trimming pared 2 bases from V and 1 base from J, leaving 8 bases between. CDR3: CASSPTTLTNEKLFF. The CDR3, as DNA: TGTGCCAGCTCACCAACAACCTTAACTAATGAAAAACTGTTTTTT.

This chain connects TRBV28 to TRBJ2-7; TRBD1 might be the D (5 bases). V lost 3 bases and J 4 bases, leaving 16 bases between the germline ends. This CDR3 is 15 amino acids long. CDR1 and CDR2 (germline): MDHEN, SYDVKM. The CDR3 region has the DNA TGTGCCAGCAGTTTCAGGCAGGGTGTTGGGTACGAGCAGTACTTC. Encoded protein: CASSFRQGVGYEQYF. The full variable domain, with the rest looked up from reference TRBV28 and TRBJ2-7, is DVKVTQSSRYLVKRTGEKVFLECVQDMDHENMFWYRQDPGLGLRLIYFSYDVKMKEKGDIPEGYSVSREKKERFSLILESASTNQTSMYLCASSFRQGVGYEQYFGPGTRLTVT.

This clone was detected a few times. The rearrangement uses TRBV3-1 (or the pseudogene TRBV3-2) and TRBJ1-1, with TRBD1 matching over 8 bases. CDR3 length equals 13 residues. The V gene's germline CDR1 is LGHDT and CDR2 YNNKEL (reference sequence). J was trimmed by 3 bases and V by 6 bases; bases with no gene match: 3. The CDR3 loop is CASRTDRDTEAFF. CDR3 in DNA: TGTGCCAGCAGAACGGACAGGGACACTGAAGCTTTCTTT.

CDR3 nucleotides: TGTGCCAGCAGCTTAGTTTTCGGGGGAGAAAGCCACGAGCAGTACGTC. Protein product: CASSLVFGGESHEQYV. The chain links TRBV11-3 to TRBJ2-7; maybe TRBD2 (6 bases). The V end was cut by 1 base, the J end by 5 bases, with 18 bases between. This CDR3 contains 16 residues. The V gene's germline CDR1 is SGHNT and CDR2 YENEEA.